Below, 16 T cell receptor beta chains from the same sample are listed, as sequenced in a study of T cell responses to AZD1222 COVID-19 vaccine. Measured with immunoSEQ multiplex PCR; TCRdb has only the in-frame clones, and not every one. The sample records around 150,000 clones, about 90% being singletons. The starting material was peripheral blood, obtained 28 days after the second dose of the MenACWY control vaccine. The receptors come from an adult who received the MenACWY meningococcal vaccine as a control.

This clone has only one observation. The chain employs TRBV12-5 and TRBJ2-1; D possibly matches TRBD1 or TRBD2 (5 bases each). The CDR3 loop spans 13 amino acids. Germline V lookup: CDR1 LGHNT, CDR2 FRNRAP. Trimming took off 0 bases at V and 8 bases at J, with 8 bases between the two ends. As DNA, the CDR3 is TGTGCTAGTGGTTTGGTTGGGACCCATGAGCAGTTCTTC. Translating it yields CASGLVGTHEQFF.

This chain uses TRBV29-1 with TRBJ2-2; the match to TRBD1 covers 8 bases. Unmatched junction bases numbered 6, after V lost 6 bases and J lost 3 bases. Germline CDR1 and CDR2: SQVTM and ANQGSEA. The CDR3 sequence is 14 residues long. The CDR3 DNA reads TGCAGCGTCGGACAGGGTGTCGACACCGGGGAGCTGTTTTTT. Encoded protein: CSVGQGVDTGELFF.

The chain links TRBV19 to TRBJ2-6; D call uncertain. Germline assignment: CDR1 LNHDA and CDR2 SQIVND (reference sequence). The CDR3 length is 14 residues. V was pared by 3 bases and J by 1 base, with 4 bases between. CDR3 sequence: CASSIRSGANVLTF. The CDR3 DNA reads TGTGCCAGTAGTATTCGTTCTGGGGCCAACGTCCTGACTTTC.

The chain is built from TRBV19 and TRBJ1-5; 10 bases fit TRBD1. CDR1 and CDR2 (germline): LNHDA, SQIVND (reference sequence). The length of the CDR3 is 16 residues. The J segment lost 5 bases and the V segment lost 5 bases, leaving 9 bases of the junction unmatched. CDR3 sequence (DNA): TGTGCCAGTAGTCCCGGCAGAGACAGGGGGCATCAGCCCCAGCATTTT. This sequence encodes CASSPGRDRGHQPQHF.

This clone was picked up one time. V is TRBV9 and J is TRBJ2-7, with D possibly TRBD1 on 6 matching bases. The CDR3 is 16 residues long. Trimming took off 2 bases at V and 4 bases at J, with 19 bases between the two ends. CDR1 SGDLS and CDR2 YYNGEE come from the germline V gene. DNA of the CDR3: TGTGCCAGCAGCGTCACCGACGGACAGAGACCTTACGAGCAGTACTTC. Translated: CASSVTDGQRPYEQYF.

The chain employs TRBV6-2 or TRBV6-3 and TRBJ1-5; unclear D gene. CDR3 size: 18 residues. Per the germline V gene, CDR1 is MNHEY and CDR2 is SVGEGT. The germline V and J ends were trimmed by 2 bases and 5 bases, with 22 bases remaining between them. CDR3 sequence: CASSYSGRRLGVDQPQHF. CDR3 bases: TGTGCCAGCAGTTACAGTGGAAGGCGACTGGGAGTAGATCAGCCCCAGCATTTT.

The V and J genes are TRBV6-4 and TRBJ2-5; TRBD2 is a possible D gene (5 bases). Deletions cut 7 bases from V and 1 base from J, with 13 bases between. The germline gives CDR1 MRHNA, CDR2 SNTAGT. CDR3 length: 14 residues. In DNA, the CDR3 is TGTGCCAGCACCTCTTCGGGGATCCAAGAGACCCAGTACTTC. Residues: CASTSSGIQETQYF.

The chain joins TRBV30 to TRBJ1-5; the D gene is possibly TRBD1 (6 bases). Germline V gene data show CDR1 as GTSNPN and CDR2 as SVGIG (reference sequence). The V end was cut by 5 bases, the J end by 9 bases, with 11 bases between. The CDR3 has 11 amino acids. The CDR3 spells CAWGGPGPQHF. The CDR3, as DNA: TGTGCCTGGGGGGGCCCAGGGCCCCAGCATTTT. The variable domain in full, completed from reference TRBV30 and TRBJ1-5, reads SQTIHQWPATLVQPVGSPLSLECTVEGTSNPNLYWYRQAAGRGLQLLFYSVGIGQISSEVPQNLSASRPQDRQFILSSKKLLLSDSGFYLCAWGGPGPQHFGDGTRLSIL.

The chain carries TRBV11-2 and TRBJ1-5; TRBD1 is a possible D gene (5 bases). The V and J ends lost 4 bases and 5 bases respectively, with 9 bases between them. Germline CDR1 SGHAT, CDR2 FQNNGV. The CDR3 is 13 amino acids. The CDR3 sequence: CASSSQGDQPQHF. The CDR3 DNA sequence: TGTGCCAGCAGCTCGCAGGGAGATCAGCCCCAGCATTTT.

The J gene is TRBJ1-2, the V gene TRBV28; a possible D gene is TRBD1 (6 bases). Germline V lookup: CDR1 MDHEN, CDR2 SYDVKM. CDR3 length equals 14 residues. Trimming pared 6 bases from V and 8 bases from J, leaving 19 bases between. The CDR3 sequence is CASRPGGGGGGYTF. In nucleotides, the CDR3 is TGTGCCAGCAGACCCGGGGGGGGCGGAGGAGGCTACACCTTC.

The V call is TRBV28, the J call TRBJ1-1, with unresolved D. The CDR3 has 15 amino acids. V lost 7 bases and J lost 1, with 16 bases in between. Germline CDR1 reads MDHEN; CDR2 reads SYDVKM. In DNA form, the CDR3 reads TGTGCCAGCATCCCTCATGGCATCGGGAACACTGAAGCTTTCTTT. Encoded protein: CASIPHGIGNTEAFF.

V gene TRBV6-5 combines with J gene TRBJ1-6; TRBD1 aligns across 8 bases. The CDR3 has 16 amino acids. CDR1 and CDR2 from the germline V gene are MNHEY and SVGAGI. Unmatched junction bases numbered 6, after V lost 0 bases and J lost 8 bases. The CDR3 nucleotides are TGTGCCAGCAGTTACTCGCGACAGGGGCGAGATTCACCCCTCCACTTT. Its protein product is CASSYSRQGRDSPLHF.

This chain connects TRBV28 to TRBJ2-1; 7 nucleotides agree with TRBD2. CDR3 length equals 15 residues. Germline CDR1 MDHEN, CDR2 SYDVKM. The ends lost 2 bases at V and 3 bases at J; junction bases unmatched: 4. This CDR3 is CASSLEGLDYNEQFF. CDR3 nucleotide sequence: TGTGCCAGCAGTTTAGAAGGACTAGACTACAATGAGCAGTTCTTC.

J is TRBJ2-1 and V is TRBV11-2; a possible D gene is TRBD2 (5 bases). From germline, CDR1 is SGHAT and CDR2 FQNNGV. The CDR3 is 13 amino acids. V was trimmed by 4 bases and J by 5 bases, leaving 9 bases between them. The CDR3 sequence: CASSSAGDNEQFF. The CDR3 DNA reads TGTGCCAGCAGCTCAGCCGGGGACAATGAGCAGTTCTTC.

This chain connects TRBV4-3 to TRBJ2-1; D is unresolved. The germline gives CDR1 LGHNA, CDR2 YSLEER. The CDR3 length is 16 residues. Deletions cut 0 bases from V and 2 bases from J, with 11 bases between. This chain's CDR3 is CASSQDGRPAYNEQFF. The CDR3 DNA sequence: TGCGCCAGCAGCCAAGATGGCCGCCCGGCCTACAATGAGCAGTTCTTC.

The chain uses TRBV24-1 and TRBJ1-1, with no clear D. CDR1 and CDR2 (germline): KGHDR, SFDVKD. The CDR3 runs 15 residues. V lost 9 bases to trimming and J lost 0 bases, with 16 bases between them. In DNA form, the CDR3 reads TGTGCCACCCCTCCTTGGCGAAGTATGAACACTGAAGCTTTCTTT. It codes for CATPPWRSMNTEAFF.